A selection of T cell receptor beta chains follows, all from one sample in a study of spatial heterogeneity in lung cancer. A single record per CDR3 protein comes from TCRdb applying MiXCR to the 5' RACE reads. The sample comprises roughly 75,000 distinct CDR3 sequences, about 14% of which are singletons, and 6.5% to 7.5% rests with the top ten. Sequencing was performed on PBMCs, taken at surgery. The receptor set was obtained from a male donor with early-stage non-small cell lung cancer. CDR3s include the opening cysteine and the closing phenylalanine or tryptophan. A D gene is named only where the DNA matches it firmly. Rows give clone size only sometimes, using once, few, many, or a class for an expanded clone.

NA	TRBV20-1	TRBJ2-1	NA	CSAGSFPRSTAVQFF	TGCAGTGCTGGAAGTTTTCCCCGTTCGACGGCCGTCCAGTTCTTC
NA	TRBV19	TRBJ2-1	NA	CASRARGNEQFF	TGTGCCAGTAGGGCTAGAGGCAATGAGCAGTTCTTC
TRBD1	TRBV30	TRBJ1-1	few	CAWSDRAGGNTEAFF	TGTGCCTGGAGCGATCGGGCAGGGGGGAACACTGAAGCTTTCTTT
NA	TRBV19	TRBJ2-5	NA	CASTQGGARETQYF	TGTGCCAGCACACAGGGAGGGGCTCGGGAGACCCAGTACTTC
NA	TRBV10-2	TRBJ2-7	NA	CASFQGGEGLEQYF	TGCGCCAGCTTCCAGGGGGGGGAGGGCCTCGAGCAGTACTTC
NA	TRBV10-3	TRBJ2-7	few	CAITDGWGGEQYF	TGTGCCATCACCGATGGCTGGGGCGGCGAGCAGTACTTC
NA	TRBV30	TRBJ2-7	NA	CAWGQGEQYF	TGTGCCTGGGGCCAGGGGGAGCAGTACTTC
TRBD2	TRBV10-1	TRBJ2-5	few	CASSGVAGETQYF	TGCGCCAGCTCCGGGGTAGCGGGAGAGACCCAGTACTTC
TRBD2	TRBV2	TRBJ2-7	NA	CATRLAGGLEQYF	TGTGCCACTAGACTAGCGGGGGGCCTGGAGCAGTACTTC
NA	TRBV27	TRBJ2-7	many	CASSPSGLVAYEQYF	TGTGCCAGCAGCCCGTCAGGTCTTGTCGCCTACGAGCAGTACTTC
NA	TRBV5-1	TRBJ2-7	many	CASSLARDEQYF	TGCGCCAGCAGCTTGGCCCGGGACGAGCAGTACTTC
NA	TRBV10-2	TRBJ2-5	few	CASSDVETQYF	TGCGCCAGCAGTGATGTTGAGACCCAGTACTTC
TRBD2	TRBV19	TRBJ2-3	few	CASSPGLGWGTDTQYF	TGTGCCAGTAGTCCAGGACTAGGGTGGGGCACAGATACGCAGTATTTT
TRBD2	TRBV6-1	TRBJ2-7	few	CASSLARVAGSYEQYF	TGTGCCAGCAGTCTCGCGAGGGTAGCGGGTTCCTACGAGCAGTACTTC
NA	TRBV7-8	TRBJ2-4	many	CASSPRSRGDIQYF	TGTGCCAGCAGCCCTCGCAGCAGGGGCGACATTCAGTACTTC
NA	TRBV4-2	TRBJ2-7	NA	CASSQALRGDYEQYF	TGTGCCAGCAGCCAAGCCCTGCGGGGAGACTACGAGCAGTACTTC
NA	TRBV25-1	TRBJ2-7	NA	CASSFHGVSYEQYF	TGTGCCAGCAGTTTTCATGGGGTCTCCTACGAGCAGTACTTC
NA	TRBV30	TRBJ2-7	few	CAWSHGGVGEQYF	TGTGCCTGGAGCCACGGAGGGGTCGGCGAGCAGTACTTC